These 30 T cell receptor beta chains originate from one sample sequenced in a study of T cells in narcolepsy. Here immunoSEQ multiplex PCR was the method, and the copy in TCRdb shows in-frame clones only, minus some. The sample holds 25,000 to 35,000 clones, about 85% seen once. Input material: CD45RA- memory CD4+ T cells from PBMCs. These receptors all come from a human donor with narcolepsy.

This clone was observed a handful of times. The V call is TRBV28, the J call TRBJ2-5; D unresolved. Germline-derived CDR1 and CDR2 are MDHEN and SYDVKM. V was pared by 5 bases and J by 4 bases, with 8 bases between. The CDR3 is 12 residues long. The CDR3 sequence is CASSALLETQYF. The DNA for the CDR3 is TGTGCCAGCAGTGCCCTATTAGAGACCCAGTACTTC. The entire variable domain, with the rest obtained from reference TRBV28 and TRBJ2-5, is as follows: DVKVTQSSRYLVKRTGEKVFLECVQDMDHENMFWYRQDPGLGLRLIYFSYDVKMKEKGDIPEGYSVSREKKERFSLILESASTNQTSMYLCASSALLETQYFGPGTRLLVL.

This clone was recorded a few times. This sequence joins TRBV15 and TRBJ1-2; 8 positions match TRBD1. The V and J ends lost 1 base and 4 bases, in that order; junction bases with no gene match: 5. The CDR3 contains 15 residues. Germline CDR1 and CDR2: LNHNV and YYDKDF (reference sequence). This CDR3 reads CATSRGTQGAYGYTF. The CDR3 nucleotides are TGTGCCACCAGCAGAGGTACCCAGGGGGCCTATGGCTACACCTTC.

The genes are TRBV7-2 and TRBJ2-3; tentative D call: TRBD2 (5 bases). Germline V gene sequence: CDR1 SGHTA, CDR2 FQGNSA. The CDR3 runs to 14 residues. Trimming cost V 5 bases and J 3 bases, with 12 bases left between them. CDR3 loop: CASSRMRTTDTQYF. CDR3 nucleotides: TGTGCCAGCAGCCGGATGCGGACTACAGATACGCAGTATTTT.

The chain links TRBV19 to TRBJ2-5; a possible D gene is TRBD1 (6 bases). This CDR3 contains 14 residues. Between the trimmed V and J ends, which lost 7 bases and 5 bases, there was a span of 17 bases. The germline V gene has CDR1 LNHDA and CDR2 SQIVND (reference sequence). The CDR3 region has the DNA TGTGCCAGTAACCCGGGACAACGAAGGGAGACCCAGTACTTC. Translating it yields CASNPGQRRETQYF.

The chain joins TRBV7-2 to TRBJ2-1; 10 positions agree with TRBD2. This CDR3 is 16 amino acids long. Germline lookup yields CDR1 SGHTA and CDR2 FQGNSA. The ends lost 0 bases at V and 14 bases at J; junction bases unmatched: 13. Written as DNA, the CDR3 is TGTGCCAGCAGCTTAGCGCCTAGCGGGAGAAATTGGTTGGAGTTCTTC. Its translation is CASSLAPSGRNWLEFF. Full variable domain (missing parts from reference TRBV7-2 and TRBJ2-1): GAGVSQSPSNKVTEKGKDVELRCDPISGHTALYWYRQSLGQGLEFLIYFQGNSAPDKSGLPSDRFSAERTGGSVSTLTIQRTQQEDSAVYLCASSLAPSGRNWLEFFGPGTRLTVL.

V is TRBV5-1 and J is TRBJ2-7; TRBD1 aligns across 7 bases. V was pared by 3 bases and J by 2 bases, with 5 bases of the junction left unmatched. Germline V gene data show CDR1 as SGHRS and CDR2 as YFSETQ. CDR3 length equals 14 residues. The CDR3, as DNA: TGCGCCAGCAGCTCCGGGGACAGAACCTACGAGCAGTACTTC. This sequence encodes CASSSGDRTYEQYF.

This clone appeared a few times. The chain employs TRBV27 and TRBJ1-1; no reliable D call. The CDR3 runs 14 residues. Germline CDR1 MNHEY, CDR2 SMNVEV (reference sequence). The ends were cut back, 6 bases at V and 0 bases at J, with 11 bases in the middle. CDR3 in DNA: TGTGCCAGCAGAACGGCAGAGATGAACACTGAAGCTTTCTTT. This encodes CASRTAEMNTEAFF.

The chain uses TRBV30 and TRBJ2-5; maybe TRBD1 (5 bases). V lost 7 bases and J lost 0, with 12 bases in between. The CDR3 runs to 13 residues. CDR1 is GTSNPN, CDR2 SVGIG, per germline (reference sequence). The CDR3: CASDSPNQETQYF. CDR3 nucleotide sequence: TGTGCCTCCGACAGTCCCAACCAAGAGACCCAGTACTTC.

The rearrangement joins TRBV28 to TRBJ2-5; tentatively, D is TRBD2 (6 bases). The tail of the sequence fits TRBJ2-7 better, so the J call may be wrong. Looked up from germline, CDR1 is MDHEN and CDR2 is SYDVKM. The CDR3 spans 15 residues. CDR3: CASSLIGSSSYEQYF. In DNA form, the CDR3 reads TGTGCCAGCAGTTTGATCGGGAGTTCCTCCTACGAGCAGTACTTC.

This chain uses TRBV5-1 with TRBJ1-2; maybe TRBD1 (5 bases). CDR1 and CDR2 (germline): SGHRS, YFSETQ. With 7 bases removed from V and 3 bases from J, the gap between germline ends came to 13 bases. The CDR3 totals 13 residues. In nucleotides, the CDR3 is TGCGCCAGCGCTCGTGAGACAGACTATGGCTACACCTTC. Translation: CASARETDYGYTF.

This sequence joins TRBV4-2 and TRBJ2-7; D may be TRBD2 (6 bases). CDR1 and CDR2 (germline): LGHNA, YNFKEQ. The CDR3 loop spans 14 amino acids. The V end was cut by 1 base, the J end by 0 bases, with 7 bases between. The CDR3 region is CASSQGTNSYEQYF. The DNA of the CDR3 is TGTGCCAGCAGCCAAGGGACTAACTCCTACGAGCAGTACTTC.

The rearrangement uses TRBV28 and TRBJ2-1; D call uncertain. CDR3 length: 11 amino acids. Germline V gene data show CDR1 as MDHEN and CDR2 as SYDVKM. Trimming shortened V by 8 bases and J by 4 bases, and 6 bases separated the two germline ends. CDR3 in amino acids: CASRWYNEQFF. DNA for the CDR3: TGTGCCAGCCGGTGGTACAATGAGCAGTTCTTC.

This chain uses TRBV5-8 with TRBJ2-4, with D possibly matching TRBD2 (7 bases). The germline gives CDR1 SGHTS, CDR2 YDEGEE. The CDR3 has 16 amino acids. V gave up 2 bases and J gave up 1 base, with 13 bases separating them. In nucleotides, the CDR3 is TGTGCCAGCAGCTTAAACAGGGAGGGGGCCAAAAACATTCAGTACTTC. It codes for CASSLNREGAKNIQYF.

The chain is built from TRBV30 and TRBJ1-4; no clear D gene. The CDR3 extends over 13 amino acids. Germline CDR1 GTSNPN, CDR2 SVGIG (reference sequence). V dropped 3 bases and J dropped 4 bases, with 9 bases sitting between them. The CDR3 DNA follows: TGTGCCTGGAGGTCAGACTATAATGAAAAACTGTTTTTT. Translation: CAWRSDYNEKLFF.

The chain carries TRBV18 and TRBJ2-1; 9 bases are a match to TRBD2. Trimming at V came to 3 bases and at J to 5 bases, leaving 8 bases not matched to a gene. The V gene's germline CDR1 is KGHSH and CDR2 LQKENI. The CDR3 is made up of 16 amino acids. CDR3 DNA: TGTGCCAGCTCACCCCTCCGGACTAGCGATCACAATGAGCAGTTCTTC. Its translation: CASSPLRTSDHNEQFF. Full variable domain (missing parts from reference TRBV18 and TRBJ2-1): NAGVMQNPRHLVRRRGQEARLRCSPMKGHSHVYWYRQLPEEGLKFMVYLQKENIIDESGMPKERFSAEFPKEGPSILRIQQVVRGDSAAYFCASSPLRTSDHNEQFFGPGTRLTVL.

The chain uses TRBV27 and TRBJ2-6, with TRBD1 matching 9 bases. Germline V gene data show CDR1 as MNHEY and CDR2 as SMNVEV (reference sequence). V gave up 2 bases and J gave up 1 base; unmatched junction bases: 9. The CDR3 extends over 19 amino acids. DNA of the CDR3: TGTGCCAGCAGTTTAACACCGGGACAGGGCCTGTCTGGGGCCAACGTCCTGACTTTC. Translation gives CASSLTPGQGLSGANVLTF.

This chain connects TRBV7-7 to TRBJ2-7; 8 bases line up with TRBD1. Germline V gene lookup returns CDR1 SSHAT and CDR2 FNYEAQ (reference sequence). The J segment lost 6 bases and the V segment lost 4 bases, leaving 8 bases of the junction unmatched. CDR3 length equals 14 residues. The CDR3 sequence: CASSSHRGSSEQYF. Written as DNA, the CDR3 is TGTGCCAGCAGCTCACACAGGGGGTCTAGCGAGCAGTACTTC.

The chain is built from TRBV5-1 and TRBJ2-7; TRBD1 matches at 10 bases. With V trimmed by 2 bases and J by 2 bases, 7 bases remained unmatched. CDR1 and CDR2 (germline): SGHRS, YFSETQ. This CDR3 region has 16 residues. The CDR3 DNA sequence: TGCGCCAGCAGCTTTAGTGGACAGGGGGTACCCTACGAGCAGTACTTC. It is translated as CASSFSGQGVPYEQYF.

J is TRBJ2-1 and V is TRBV6-5; 7 bases are a match to TRBD1. V shed 9 bases, J shed 6 bases, and the junction held 11 bases outside the gene matches. The CDR3 runs to 14 residues. CDR1 and CDR2 (germline): MNHEY, SVGAGI. CDR3: CASTKGQLSNEQFF. The CDR3 bases are TGTGCCAGTACGAAGGGACAGCTTAGCAATGAGCAGTTCTTC.

The chain employs TRBV11-3 and TRBJ2-2; D is possibly TRBD2 (5 bases). The V gene lost 4 bases and the J gene lost 6 bases, with 15 bases spanning the gap. Germline V gene lookup returns CDR1 SGHNT and CDR2 YENEEA. The CDR3 is 15 residues long. The CDR3 loop reads CASSSLRLASGELFF. DNA of the CDR3: TGTGCCAGCAGCTCTCTGCGGCTAGCCTCCGGGGAGCTGTTTTTT.

The V call is TRBV27, the J call TRBJ1-2; perhaps TRBD1 as D (6 bases). Germline CDR1 is MNHEY and CDR2 is SMNVEV (reference sequence). Trimming shortened V by 10 bases and J by 2 bases, and 11 bases separated the two germline ends. The CDR3 is 12 amino acids. Here the CDR3 reads CATTTGNYGYTF. Written as DNA, the CDR3 is TGTGCCACCACGACAGGCAACTATGGCTACACCTTC.

Here the CDR3 DNA reads TGTGCCAGCAGCCGACAGGGGGCGAACACCATATATTTT. This encodes CASSRQGANTIYF. The rearrangement links TRBV13 to TRBJ1-3, with 10 bases lining up with TRBD1. Trimming at V came to 5 bases and at J to 7 bases, leaving 2 bases not matched to a gene. The V gene's germline CDR1 is PRHDT and CDR2 FYEKMQ (reference sequence). The CDR3 sequence is 13 residues long.

This rearrangement joins TRBV5-4 to TRBJ2-1; maybe TRBD1 (5 bases). Per the germline V gene, CDR1 is SGHNT and CDR2 is YYREEE (reference sequence). V was shortened by 0 bases and J by 5 bases, with 9 bases between the two germline ends. CDR3 length: 14 residues. The CDR3 DNA follows: TGTGCCAGCAGCTTGGCGAGGACAAACAATGAGCAGTTCTTC. Its translation is CASSLARTNNEQFF.

This clone has just a few counts. J is TRBJ2-7 and V is TRBV5-4; TRBD1 matches 7 bases. The CDR3 contains 14 residues. Germline V gene lookup returns CDR1 SGHNT and CDR2 YYREEE (reference sequence). Trimming at V came to 4 bases and at J to 6 bases, leaving 10 bases not matched to a gene. DNA of the CDR3: TGTGCCAGCAGCGAGACAGGGTTTAAAGGCGAGCAGTACTTC. It yields the protein CASSETGFKGEQYF. Based on the CDR3 plus reference TRBV5-4 and TRBJ2-7, the full variable domain is ETGVTQSPTHLIKTRGQQVTLRCSSQSGHNTVSWYQQALGQGPQFIFQYYREEENGRGNFPPRFSGLQFPNYSSELNVNALELDDSALYLCASSETGFKGEQYFGPGTRLTVT.

The J gene is TRBJ2-1, the V gene TRBV5-1; D tentatively reads TRBD1 or TRBD2 (5 bases each). Germline CDR1 is SGHRS and CDR2 is YFSETQ. V dropped 2 bases and J dropped 4 bases, with 13 bases sitting between them. This CDR3 spans 15 amino acids. The CDR3 sequence: CASSFWDGNYNEQFF. DNA of the CDR3: TGCGCCAGCAGCTTTTGGGACGGGAATTACAATGAGCAGTTCTTC.

The gene calls are TRBV11-2 and TRBJ2-7; D gene uncertain. This CDR3 region has 13 residues. In germline, CDR1 is SGHAT, CDR2 FQNNGV. V shed 8 bases and J shed 3 bases, with 14 bases lying between them. CDR3 sequence: CASREIGRYEQYF. CDR3 nucleotides: TGTGCCAGCCGAGAAATTGGCCGCTACGAGCAGTACTTC.

The chain couples TRBV18 to TRBJ1-1; TRBD1 matches at 9 bases. This CDR3 contains 15 residues. V trimming: 6 bases; J trimming: 0 bases; junction bases outside the gene matches: 5. Germline V gene lookup returns CDR1 KGHSH and CDR2 LQKENI. Written as DNA, the CDR3 is TGTGCCAGCTCTGTACAGGGGGCGCTGAACACTGAAGCTTTCTTT. Translation: CASSVQGALNTEAFF.

This clone has more than one count but fewer than ten. This chain joins TRBV6-1 and TRBJ2-3, with TRBD2 matching over 8 bases. This CDR3 has 16 residues. Germline CDR1 is MNHNS and CDR2 is SASEGT. V shed 1 base, J shed 4 bases, and the junction held 7 bases outside the gene matches. CDR3: CASSEGAGVQADTQYF. In DNA form, the CDR3 reads TGTGCCAGCAGTGAAGGAGCGGGAGTGCAGGCAGATACGCAGTATTTT.

The rearrangement uses TRBV5-1 and TRBJ2-7; 7 nucleotides match TRBD1. CDR1 and CDR2 (germline): SGHRS, YFSETQ. CDR3 length: 14 residues. J gave up 5 bases and V 4 bases, and 9 bases lay outside the gene matches. The CDR3 spells CASSISTGMNEQYF. The CDR3 coding sequence is TGCGCCAGCAGCATTTCGACAGGGATGAACGAGCAGTACTTC.

The gene calls are TRBV7-8 and TRBJ2-3, with 8 bases fitting TRBD2. This CDR3 has 16 residues. The junction had 13 bases not matched to a gene; V was cut back by 5 bases and J by 6 bases. Germline CDR1 SGHVS, CDR2 FQNEAQ. The CDR3 DNA reads as TGTGCCAGCAGCGGAGGTGACGGGAGGGCGGTGGATACGCAGTATTTT. This gives the protein CASSGGDGRAVDTQYF.